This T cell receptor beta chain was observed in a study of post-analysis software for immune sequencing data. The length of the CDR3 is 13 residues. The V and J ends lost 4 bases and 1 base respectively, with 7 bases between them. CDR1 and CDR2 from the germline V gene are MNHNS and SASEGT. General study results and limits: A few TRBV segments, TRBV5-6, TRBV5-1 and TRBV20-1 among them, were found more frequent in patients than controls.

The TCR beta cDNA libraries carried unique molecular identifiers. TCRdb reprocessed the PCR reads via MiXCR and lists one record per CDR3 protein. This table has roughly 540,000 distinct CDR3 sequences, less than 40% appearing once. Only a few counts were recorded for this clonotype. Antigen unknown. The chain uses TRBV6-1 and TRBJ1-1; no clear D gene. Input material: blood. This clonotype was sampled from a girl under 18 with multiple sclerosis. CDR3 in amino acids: CASSAPGNTEAFF. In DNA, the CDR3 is TGTGCCAGCAGTGCCCCAGGGAACACTGAAGCTTTCTTT.